Listed here are 12 T cell receptor beta chains from one sample, sequenced in a study of blood T cell repertoires in COVID-19. The protocol was immunoSEQ multiplex PCR, while the TCRdb copy is restricted to in-frame clones and leaves out a portion. The table has 540,000 or so clones, around nine tenths seen once. Sequencing input: peripheral blood. These receptor sequences come from a woman aged 50 to 65 with COVID-19, enrolled during active disease.

The chain links TRBV5-6 to TRBJ1-2, with a weak D call TRBD1 (5 bases). Germline CDR1 SGHDT, CDR2 YYEEEE. With 4 bases removed from V and 3 bases from J, the gap between germline ends came to 19 bases. CDR3 length: 16 amino acids. The CDR3 is CASSRVGGVWDYGYTF. As DNA, the CDR3 is TGTGCCAGCAGCCGCGTTGGAGGGGTATGGGACTATGGCTACACCTTC.

This chain joins TRBV2 and TRBJ1-5; D may be TRBD1 (5 bases). The V and J ends lost 7 bases and 0 bases respectively, with 13 bases between them. The CDR3 loop spans 15 amino acids. The germline V gene encodes CDR1 SNHLY and CDR2 FYNNEI. The CDR3 spells CASTGEKASNQPQHF. CDR3 coding DNA: TGTGCCAGCACGGGGGAGAAGGCTAGCAATCAGCCCCAGCATTTT.

The chain is built from TRBV2 and TRBJ2-5; TRBD2 aligns across 9 bases. Germline CDR1 SNHLY, CDR2 FYNNEI. With V trimmed by 2 bases and J by 5 bases, 12 bases remained unmatched. This CDR3 spans 17 amino acids. The DNA for the CDR3 is TGTGCCAGCAGTGAATCTAAGGGTAGCGGGGGTGCGGAGACCCAGTACTTC. Translation gives CASSESKGSGGAETQYF.

This chain connects TRBV30 to TRBJ1-1; TRBD1 agrees at 8 bases. Germline CDR1 is GTSNPN and CDR2 is SVGIG (reference sequence). This CDR3 region has 14 residues. Losses at the gene ends were 2 bases for V and 5 bases for J; bases not matched to a gene: 7. Here the CDR3 reads CAWSISQGVTEAFF. CDR3 DNA: TGTGCCTGGAGTATTTCACAGGGGGTGACTGAAGCTTTCTTT.

V gene TRBV28 combines with J gene TRBJ2-7; D not resolved. Trimming stripped 3 bases from V and 4 bases from J, with 10 bases between. Germline V gene data show CDR1 as MDHEN and CDR2 as SYDVKM. CDR3 length equals 13 residues. In DNA, the CDR3 is TGTGCCAGCAGTTTTCCCACAGAATACGAGCAGTACTTC. Translated, it gives CASSFPTEYEQYF.

The rearrangement joins TRBV11-2 to TRBJ1-4; 7 nucleotides agree with TRBD1. The CDR3 consists of 17 residues. J was trimmed by 4 bases and V by 5 bases; bases with no gene match: 13. Germline V lookup: CDR1 SGHAT, CDR2 FQNNGV. The CDR3, as DNA: TGTGCCAGCAGCGCCTCCGGAATGCGGGACAGTAATGAAAAACTGTTTTTT. It is translated as CASSASGMRDSNEKLFF.

CDR3: CASSQDSNQPQHF. For the CDR3, the DNA is TGCGCCAGCAGCCAAGATTCTAATCAGCCCCAGCATTTT. The gene calls are TRBV4-1 and TRBJ1-5, with D unresolved. This CDR3 comprises 13 residues. The germline V gene has CDR1 MGHRA and CDR2 YSYEKL. V shed 0 bases and J shed 4 bases, with 4 bases lying between them.

For this clone: The identical CDR3 is also encoded by other nucleotide sequences in the sample. V is TRBV27 and J is TRBJ2-7, with D possibly TRBD1 on 5 matching bases. Trimming cost V 5 bases and J 3 bases, with 11 bases left between them. The germline V gene encodes CDR1 MNHEY and CDR2 SMNVEV (reference sequence). The CDR3 spans 13 residues. The CDR3 sequence: CASSGQGNYEQYF. The CDR3 bases are TGTGCCAGCAGTGGTCAGGGAAACTACGAGCAGTACTTC.

The chain is built from TRBV2 and TRBJ2-4; 7 nucleotides agree with TRBD1. This CDR3 is built from 16 residues. The junction had 7 bases not matched to a gene; V was cut back by 5 bases and J by 0 bases. CDR1 is SNHLY, CDR2 FYNNEI, per germline. CDR3 DNA: TGTGCCAGCAGTAGGGGGACAGAAATAGCCAAAAACATTCAGTACTTC. Amino acid sequence: CASSRGTEIAKNIQYF.

J is TRBJ1-2 and V is TRBV3-1 (or the pseudogene TRBV3-2), with TRBD1 identical over 7 bases. The CDR3 runs 18 residues. Germline V gene lookup returns CDR1 LGHDT and CDR2 YNNKEL (reference sequence). The trim removed 0 bases at V and 5 bases at J, leaving 15 bases unmatched. The CDR3 coding sequence is TGTGCCAGCAGCCAAGAAGTGGGAACAGGGGCCCTCGGGTATGGCTACACCTTC. Its translation: CASSQEVGTGALGYGYTF.

The V and J genes are TRBV7-2 and TRBJ1-2; 11 bases fit TRBD1. With V trimmed by 5 bases and J by 3 bases, 11 bases remained unmatched. This CDR3 spans 17 amino acids. Germline V lookup: CDR1 SGHTA, CDR2 FQGNSA. In DNA, the CDR3 is TGTGCCAGCAGCCCCCTCGGGACAGGGGGATTGTACTATGGCTACACCTTC. This codes for CASSPLGTGGLYYGYTF.

This sequence joins TRBV7-7 and TRBJ2-3; 7 bases fit TRBD1. The V and J ends lost 2 bases and 0 bases, in that order; junction bases with no gene match: 5. CDR3 length: 16 residues. The germline V gene encodes CDR1 SSHAT and CDR2 FNYEAQ (reference sequence). CDR3 DNA sequence: TGTGCCAGCAGCTTAACTCAGGACAGGAGCACAGATACGCAGTATTTT. Translated, it gives CASSLTQDRSTDTQYF. Full variable domain (rest looked up from reference TRBV7-7 and TRBJ2-3): GAGVSQSPRYKVTKRGQDVTLRCDPISSHATLYWYQQALGQGPEFLTYFNYEAQPDKSGLPSDRFSAERPEGSISTLTIQRTEQRDSAMYRCASSLTQDRSTDTQYFGPGTRLTVL.